This entry lists 4 T cell receptor beta chains sequenced from one sample in a study of cytomegalovirus exposure and HLA in healthy donors. The repertoire was sequenced with immunoSEQ multiplex PCR; TCRdb's copy has only in-frame clones and lacks some. The repertoire holds tens of thousands of clones, with approximately 97% as singletons. Sequencing was performed on PBMCs. Receptors were obtained from a woman between 18 and 29 years old in good health and CMV-seropositive.

The J gene is TRBJ1-2, the V gene TRBV29-1, with TRBD1 matching over 9 bases. CDR1 and CDR2 from the germline V gene are SQVTM and ANQGSEA. The CDR3 runs 14 residues. V gave up 3 bases and J gave up 5 bases; unmatched junction bases: 7. The CDR3 DNA reads TGCAGCGTTGAGGGGACAGGGCGTCGGTATGGCTACACCTTC. It is translated as CSVEGTGRRYGYTF.

The genes are TRBV28 and TRBJ2-2, with TRBD1 matching 7 bases. With V trimmed by 6 bases and J by 3 bases, 7 bases remained unmatched. In germline, CDR1 is MDHEN, CDR2 SYDVKM. The CDR3 is made up of 15 amino acids. The CDR3 sequence: CASRARGRDTGELFF. The CDR3 DNA reads as TGTGCCAGCAGGGCGAGGGGGCGCGACACCGGGGAGCTGTTTTTT.

The chain combines TRBV27 with TRBJ1-1, with 11 bases aligning to TRBD1. V was clipped by 3 bases and J by 5 bases; unmatched bases: 5. This CDR3 has 15 amino acids. Per germline, CDR1 MNHEY and CDR2 SMNVEV (reference sequence). The CDR3 sequence is CASSLDRGPGTEAFF. The CDR3, as DNA: TGTGCCAGCAGTTTGGACAGGGGGCCGGGGACTGAAGCTTTCTTT.

This clone was observed once. The rearrangement joins TRBV7-9 to TRBJ2-7, with 14 bases matching TRBD2. After removal of 6 bases from V and 13 bases from J, the junction contained 17 bases not matched to a gene. The CDR3 is made up of 16 amino acids. Germline CDR1 and CDR2: SEHNR and FQNEAQ (reference sequence). In nucleotides, the CDR3 is TGTGCCAGCAGTTTTACCGGGACTAGCGGGAGAACAATGAGATACTTC. Amino acid sequence: CASSFTGTSGRTMRYF.